A single sample is the source of the 17 T cell receptor beta chains below, sequenced in a study of T cell responses to AZD1222 COVID-19 vaccine. Method: immunoSEQ multiplex PCR; TCRdb's copy keeps in-frame clones and lacks some. The table includes about 180,000 clones, 80% to 90% detected once. The specimen was peripheral blood, collected 28 days after the second dose of the MenACWY control vaccine. These receptors were taken from an adult who received the MenACWY meningococcal vaccine as a control.

The CDR3 sequence: CASSLSGPGIETQYF. The CDR3 coding sequence is TGTGCCAGCAGCTTAAGCGGGCCTGGGATAGAGACCCAGTACTTC. The chain recombines TRBV11-2 with TRBJ2-5; TRBD2 is a possible D gene (6 bases). The CDR3 runs 15 residues. Germline CDR1 SGHAT, CDR2 FQNNGV. Trimming stripped 2 bases from V and 4 bases from J, with 14 bases between.

This rearrangement joins TRBV15 to TRBJ2-6; D remains ambiguous. Germline-derived CDR1 and CDR2 are LNHNV and YYDKDF (reference sequence). With 6 bases removed from V and 1 base from J, the gap between germline ends came to 19 bases. The CDR3 is 18 residues long. The CDR3 coding sequence is TGTGCCACCAGGGTGGGTGTCCTGGCAATGTCTGGGGCCAACGTCCTGACTTTC. Translated, it gives CATRVGVLAMSGANVLTF.

This clone was counted a single time. The CDR3 DNA reads as TGTGCCAGCAGTCAGTCGGCGGCATACGAGCAGTACTTC. It specifies CASSQSAAYEQYF. This chain joins TRBV6-5 and TRBJ2-7; D unresolved. There are 13 residues in the CDR3. V was trimmed by 5 bases and J by 4 bases, leaving 12 bases between them. From germline, CDR1 is MNHEY and CDR2 SVGAGI.

V gene TRBV5-1 combines with J gene TRBJ2-5; 7 bases match TRBD1. The V segment lost 3 bases and the J segment 3 bases; nucleotides outside the gene matches: 5. The CDR3 is made up of 14 amino acids. The germline gives CDR1 SGHRS, CDR2 YFSETQ. DNA of the CDR3: TGCGCCAGCAGCTCCGGGACAGCAGAAGAGACCCAGTACTTC. Translating it yields CASSSGTAEETQYF.

The chain has TRBV7-8 and TRBJ2-7; 8 nucleotides align to TRBD2. This CDR3 contains 15 residues. Germline trimming cut 5 bases from V and 2 bases from J; bases unmatched to any gene: 8. From germline, CDR1 is SGHVS and CDR2 FQNEAQ. CDR3 protein: CASSPLAGRAYEQYF. The CDR3 nucleotides are TGTGCCAGCAGCCCCCTCGCCGGGAGGGCCTACGAGCAGTACTTC.

In this sample, this clone turned up once. The genes are TRBV19 and TRBJ2-4, with D perhaps matching TRBD1 or TRBD2 (6 bases each). The CDR3 is made up of 17 amino acids. In germline, CDR1 is LNHDA, CDR2 SQIVND (reference sequence). The V gene lost 9 bases and the J gene lost 0 bases, with 21 bases spanning the gap. CDR3 amino acids: CASRGTRASLAKNIQYF. Here the CDR3 DNA reads TGTGCCAGCCGGGGGACAAGGGCTAGTTTAGCCAAAAACATTCAGTACTTC.

The chain couples TRBV11-2 to TRBJ2-3; 7 bases align to TRBD2. This CDR3 region has 12 residues. With V trimmed by 5 bases and J by 11 bases, 7 bases remained unmatched. Per the germline V gene, CDR1 is SGHAT and CDR2 is FQNNGV. This CDR3 is CASSPHGREQYF. The CDR3 nucleotides read TGTGCCAGCAGCCCGCATGGGAGGGAGCAGTATTTT.

The chain recombines TRBV28 with TRBJ2-1, with D unresolved. The V gene's germline CDR1 is MDHEN and CDR2 SYDVKM. The length of the CDR3 is 17 residues. Trimming took off 5 bases at V and 4 bases at J, with 21 bases between the two ends. The CDR3 region has the DNA TGTGCCAGCAGTCCCCATGTAAATCACCACTTTTACAATGAGCAGTTCTTC. This codes for CASSPHVNHHFYNEQFF.

The chain couples TRBV3-1 (or the pseudogene TRBV3-2) to TRBJ2-1; D perhaps matches TRBD1 (6 bases). Germline-derived CDR1 and CDR2 are LGHDT and YNNKEL (reference sequence). The CDR3 has 15 residues. Trimming cost V 4 bases and J 0 bases, with 10 bases left between them. CDR3 sequence: CASSPGVSSYNEQFF. The CDR3 DNA follows: TGTGCCAGCAGCCCAGGGGTGAGCTCCTACAATGAGCAGTTCTTC.

The chain links TRBV4-3 to TRBJ2-1; 9 bases align to TRBD2. This CDR3 is built from 15 residues. CDR1 is LGHNA and CDR2 is YSLEER in the germline V gene. Trimming removed 4 bases from V and 2 bases from J; junction bases left unmatched: 3. CDR3 DNA sequence: TGCGCCAGCAGCCCCCGACTAGCGGCCTACAATGAGCAGTTCTTC. Translating it yields CASSPRLAAYNEQFF.

V and J are TRBV2 and TRBJ1-2, with D uncertain. The CDR3 length is 16 residues. Trimming removed 7 bases at V and 0 bases at J, with 18 bases between. Germline CDR1 reads SNHLY; CDR2 reads FYNNEI. In DNA, the CDR3 is TGTGCCAGCACTTGGGAGGCACTCAGTACTAACTATGGCTACACCTTC. Its translation is CASTWEALSTNYGYTF.

V gene TRBV2 combines with J gene TRBJ2-1, with 10 bases aligning to TRBD2. The V segment lost 6 bases and the J segment 5 bases; nucleotides outside the gene matches: 7. The CDR3 has 15 amino acids. From germline, CDR1 is SNHLY and CDR2 FYNNEI. The CDR3 sequence is CASSLLAGINNEQFF. CDR3 coding DNA: TGTGCCAGCAGCCTACTAGCGGGAATCAACAATGAGCAGTTCTTC.

The chain is built from TRBV25-1 and TRBJ2-1; D call uncertain. The CDR3 runs to 11 residues. Deletions cut 2 bases from V and 11 bases from J, with 7 bases between. In germline, CDR1 is MGHDK, CDR2 SYGVNS. DNA of the CDR3: TGTGCCAGCAGTGAAGTACAGAAGCAGTTCTTC. It yields the protein CASSEVQKQFF. Full variable domain (remainder filled in from reference TRBV25-1 and TRBJ2-1): EADIYQTPRYLVIGTGKKITLECSQTMGHDKMYWYQQDPGMELHLIHYSYGVNSTEKGDLSSESTVSRIRTEHFPLTLESARPSHTSQYLCASSEVQKQFFGPGTRLTVL.

There are a few counts of this clone. The chain links TRBV28 to TRBJ2-3, with no clear D. This CDR3 contains 16 residues. The ends were cut back, 5 bases at V and 3 bases at J, with 18 bases in the middle. Per germline, CDR1 MDHEN and CDR2 SYDVKM. The CDR3 sequence is CASSGVQGLGTDTQYF. The DNA for the CDR3 is TGTGCCAGCAGTGGGGTACAAGGGTTAGGAACAGATACGCAGTATTTT.

The rearrangement joins TRBV5-1 to TRBJ2-5; maybe TRBD2 (6 bases). V shed 2 bases and J shed 0 bases, with 14 bases lying between them. Looked up from germline, CDR1 is SGHRS and CDR2 is YFSETQ. The CDR3 covers 16 residues. This CDR3 is CASSFSAAGDQETQYF. For the CDR3, the DNA is TGCGCCAGCAGCTTCTCGGCAGCGGGCGACCAAGAGACCCAGTACTTC.

The rearrangement joins TRBV20-1 to TRBJ2-5; D unclear. Between the trimmed V and J ends, which lost 6 bases and 5 bases, there was a span of 10 bases. Germline CDR1 reads DFQATT; CDR2 reads SNEGSKA (reference sequence). This CDR3 spans 11 amino acids. The CDR3 region is CSATARETQYF. The CDR3 DNA is TGCAGTGCCACCGCACGGGAGACCCAGTACTTC.

This chain uses TRBV6-5 with TRBJ1-4; D is ambiguous. With 2 bases removed from V and 11 bases from J, the gap between germline ends came to 18 bases. This CDR3 spans 15 amino acids. Germline V gene lookup returns CDR1 MNHEY and CDR2 SVGAGI. CDR3 residues: CASSYGPPDEWKLFF. CDR3 nucleotide sequence: TGTGCCAGCAGTTACGGACCGCCCGACGAGTGGAAACTGTTTTTT.